The entry below describes one TCR beta chain. The sample originates from a study of blood T cell repertoires in COVID-19. Germline CDR1 is SEHNR and CDR2 is FQNEAQ (reference sequence). The V end lost 5 bases, the J end lost 3 bases, and 10 bases lay between the germline ends. The CDR3 is 14 amino acids. Per the original methods: Researchers report that nucleated cell counts were estimated from reference gene primer amplification. Sequenced by immunoSEQ multiplex PCR; TCRdb stores in-frame clones only, minus some. V and J calls and clone size come straight from that table; D and trimming were deduced from the DNA. The sample has 75,000 to 100,000 clones; about 90% are singletons.

The specimen was peripheral blood. The chain combines TRBV7-9 with TRBJ1-4; D unclear. The TCR originated in a man between 70 and 80 years old with acute or convalescent COVID-19. The CDR3 loop reads CASSTDIPNEKLFF. In DNA, the CDR3 is TGTGCCAGCAGCACAGATATTCCTAATGAAAAACTGTTTTTT.